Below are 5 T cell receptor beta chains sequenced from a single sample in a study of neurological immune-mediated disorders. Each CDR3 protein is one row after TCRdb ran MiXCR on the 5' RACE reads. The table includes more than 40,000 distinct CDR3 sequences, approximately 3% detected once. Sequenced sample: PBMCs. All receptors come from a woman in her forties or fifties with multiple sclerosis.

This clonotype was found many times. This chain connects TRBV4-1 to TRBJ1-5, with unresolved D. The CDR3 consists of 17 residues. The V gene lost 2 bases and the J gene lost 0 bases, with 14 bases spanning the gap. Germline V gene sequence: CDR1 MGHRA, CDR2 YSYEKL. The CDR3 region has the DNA TGCGCCAGCAGCCAACCGCCGGGATCATATAGCAATCAGCCCCAGCATTTT. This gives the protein CASSQPPGSYSNQPQHF.

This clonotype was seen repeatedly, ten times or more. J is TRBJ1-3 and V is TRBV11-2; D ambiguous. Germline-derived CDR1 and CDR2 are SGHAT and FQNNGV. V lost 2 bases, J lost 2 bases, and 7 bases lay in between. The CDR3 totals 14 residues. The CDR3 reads CASSLTGTGNTIYF. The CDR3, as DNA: TGTGCCAGCAGCTTAACCGGGACTGGAAACACCATATATTTT.

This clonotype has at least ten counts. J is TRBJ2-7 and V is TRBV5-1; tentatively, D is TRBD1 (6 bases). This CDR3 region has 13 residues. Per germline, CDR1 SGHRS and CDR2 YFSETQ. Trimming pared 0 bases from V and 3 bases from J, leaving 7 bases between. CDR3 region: CASSLVRGYEQYF. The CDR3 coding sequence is TGCGCCAGCAGCTTGGTCAGGGGCTACGAGCAGTACTTC.

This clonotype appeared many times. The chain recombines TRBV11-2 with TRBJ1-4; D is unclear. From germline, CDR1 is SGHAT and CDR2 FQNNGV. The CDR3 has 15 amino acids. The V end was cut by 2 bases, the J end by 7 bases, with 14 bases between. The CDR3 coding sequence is TGTGCCAGCAGCTTAAATCGATGGGCATCTGAAAAACTGTTTTTT. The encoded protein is CASSLNRWASEKLFF.

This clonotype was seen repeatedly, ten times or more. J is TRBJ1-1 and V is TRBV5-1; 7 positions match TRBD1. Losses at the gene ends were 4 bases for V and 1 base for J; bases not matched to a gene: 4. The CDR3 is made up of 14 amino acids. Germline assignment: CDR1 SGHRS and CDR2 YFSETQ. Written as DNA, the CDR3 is TGCGCCAGCAGCCCGGGACAGACGAACACTGAAGCTTTCTTT. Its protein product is CASSPGQTNTEAFF.